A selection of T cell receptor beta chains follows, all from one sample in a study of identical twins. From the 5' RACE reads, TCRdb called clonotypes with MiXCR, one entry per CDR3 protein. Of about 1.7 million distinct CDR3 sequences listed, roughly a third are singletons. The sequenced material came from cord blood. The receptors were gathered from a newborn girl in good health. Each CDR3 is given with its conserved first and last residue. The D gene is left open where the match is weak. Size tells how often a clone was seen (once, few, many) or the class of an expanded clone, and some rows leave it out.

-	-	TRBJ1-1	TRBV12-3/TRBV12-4	TGTGCCAGCAGTCCACAACCCCGGGACGGCTCTGAAGCTTTCTTT	CASSPQPRDGSEAFF
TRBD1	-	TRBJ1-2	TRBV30	TGTGCCTGGGCCGTAGACAGGGAAAGGGCTATCTACACCTTC	CAWAVDRERAIYTF
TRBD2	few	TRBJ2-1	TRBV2	TGTGCCAGCAACCCGACTAGCGGTCAGGGAAATGAGCAGTTCTTC	CASNPTSGQGNEQFF
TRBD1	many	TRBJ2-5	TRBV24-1	TGTGCCACCAGTCAGACAGGGTCCAAAGAGACCCAGTACTTC	CATSQTGSKETQYF
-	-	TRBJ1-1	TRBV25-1	TGTGCCAGCAGTGTCACAGGGAGTGCTGAAGCTTTCTTT	CASSVTGSAEAFF
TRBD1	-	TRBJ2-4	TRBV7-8	TGTGCCAGCAGCCATCGACAGGGGGGTGCCAAAAACATTCAGTACTTC	CASSHRQGGAKNIQYF
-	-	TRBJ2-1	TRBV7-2	TGTGCCAGCAGCTTAGGTTCGCTTGAGCAGTTCTTC	CASSLGSLEQFF
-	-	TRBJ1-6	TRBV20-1	TGCAGTGCTAGAAAGCAGGGACTCCCCCTTTCACCCCTCCACTTT	CSARKQGLPLSPLHF
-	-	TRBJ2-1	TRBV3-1	TGTGCCAGCAGCCATGTAGCGGCTAATGAGCAGTTCTTC	CASSHVAANEQFF
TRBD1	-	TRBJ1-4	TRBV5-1	TGCGCCAGCAGCTTGAGAGGGGGCCGTGAAAAACTGTTTTTT	CASSLRGGREKLFF
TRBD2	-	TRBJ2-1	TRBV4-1	TGCGCCAGCAGCCAAGTTAGCGGGGGGATCAATGAGCAGTTCTTC	CASSQVSGGINEQFF
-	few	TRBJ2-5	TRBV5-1	TGCGCCAGCAGCTTCGCAGGGGTTGTAGGAGAGACCCAGTACTTC	CASSFAGVVGETQYF
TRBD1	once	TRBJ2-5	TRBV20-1	TGCAGTGCTACTGACAGGGCCGGGAAGACCCAGTACTTC	CSATDRAGKTQYF
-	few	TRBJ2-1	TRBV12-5	TGTGCTAGTGGTTGGGCGGACTGGGATGAGCAGTTCTTC	CASGWADWDEQFF
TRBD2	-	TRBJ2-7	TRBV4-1	TGCGCCAGCAGCCAAGTAGCGGGAGTATGGGGTGAGCAGTACTTC	CASSQVAGVWGEQYF
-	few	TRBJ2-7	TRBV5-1	TGCGCCAGCAGAGGCGGACCTCCTTGGGAGCAGTACTTC	CASRGGPPWEQYF
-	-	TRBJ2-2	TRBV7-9	TGTGCCAGCAGCTCGAGCAGGGAGGTTTACACCGGGGAGCTGTTTTTT	CASSSSREVYTGELFF
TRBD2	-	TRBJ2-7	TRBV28	TGTGCCAGCAGGTTGGGGGGACTAGCGAGATACGAGCAGTACTTC	CASRLGGLARYEQYF
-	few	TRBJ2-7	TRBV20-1	TGCAGTGCTAGATTCTCGGGGGGCCCCTCCTACAATGAGCAGTACTTC	CSARFSGGPSYNEQYF
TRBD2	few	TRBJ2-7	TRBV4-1	TGCGCCAGCAGCCATAGTCCGACTAGCCTAAACTCCTACGAGCAGTACTTC	CASSHSPTSLNSYEQYF
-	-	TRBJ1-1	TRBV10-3	TGTGCCATCAGTGAGTCGACCGTATCTAACACTGACGCTTTCTTT	CAISESTVSNTDAFF
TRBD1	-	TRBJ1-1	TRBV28	TGTGCCAGCATCGGACAGGGGAGCACTGAAGCTTTCTTT	CASIGQGSTEAFF
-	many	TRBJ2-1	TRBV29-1	TGCAGTGCCCTAGGGACTGTTTACGATGAGCAGTTCTTC	CSALGTVYDEQFF
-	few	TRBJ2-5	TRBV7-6	TGTGCCAGCAGCGCTTTGTCACAAGAGACCCAGTACTTC	CASSALSQETQYF
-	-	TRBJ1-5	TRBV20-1	TGCAGTGCTAGAGATCCTTTGGGTATTAGCAATCAGCCCCAGCATTTT	CSARDPLGISNQPQHF
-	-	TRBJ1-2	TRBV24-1	TGTGCCACCAGTGGAAATGGCTACACCTTC	CATSGNGYTF
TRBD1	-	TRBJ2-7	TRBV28	TGTGCCAGCAGTCAATGGACAGGGATGGAGCAGTACTTC	CASSQWTGMEQYF
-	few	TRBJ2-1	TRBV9	TGTGCCAGCAGCGTAGCCTCAGCGTACAGCTCCTACAATGAGCAGTTCTTC	CASSVASAYSSYNEQFF
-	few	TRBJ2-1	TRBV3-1	TGTGCCAGCAGCCAACTAGGGACAAATGAGCAGTTCTTC	CASSQLGTNEQFF
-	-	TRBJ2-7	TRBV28	TGTGCCAGCAGCCCTCCCGGCCCAGACTACGAGCAGTACTTC	CASSPPGPDYEQYF
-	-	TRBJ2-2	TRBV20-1	TGCAGTGCTAGTAGCGTGCTTGGCGTAACCTCCGGGGAGCTGTTTTTT	CSASSVLGVTSGELFF
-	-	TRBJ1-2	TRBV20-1	TGCAGTGCTAGAGCAGGCCAGGCCACCTATGGCTACACCTTC	CSARAGQATYGYTF
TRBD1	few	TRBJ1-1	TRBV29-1	TGCAGCGTTGATGGGCACAGGGGGCGCCTGAACACTGAAGCTTTCTTT	CSVDGHRGRLNTEAFF
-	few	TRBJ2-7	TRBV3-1	TGTGCCAGCAGCCAGGTTTTCTCCTACGAGCAGTACTTC	CASSQVFSYEQYF
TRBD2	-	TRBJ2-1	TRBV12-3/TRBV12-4	TGTGCCAGCAGTCCCGCTACTAGCGGGACCTACAATGAGCAGTTCTTC	CASSPATSGTYNEQFF
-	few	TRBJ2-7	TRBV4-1	TGCGCCAGCAGCCAAGATGTGGCGGTTTCGTACGAGCAGTACTTC	CASSQDVAVSYEQYF
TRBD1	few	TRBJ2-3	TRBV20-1	TGCAGTGCCCTACAGGGGGTGATGGATACGCAGTATTTT	CSALQGVMDTQYF
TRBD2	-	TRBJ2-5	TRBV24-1	TGTGCCACCAGTGAAGGGACTAGCGGGAGGGAGACCCAGTACTTC	CATSEGTSGRETQYF
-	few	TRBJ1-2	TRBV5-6	TGTGCCAGCAGCTTGCGGGGGTTGGTGCATGGCTACACCTTC	CASSLRGLVHGYTF
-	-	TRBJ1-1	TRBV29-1	TGCAGCGTGCCCCTCCGACAGTCGAACACTGAAGCTTTCTTT	CSVPLRQSNTEAFF
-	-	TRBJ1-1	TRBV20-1	TGCAGTGCTGGAAACCCGGCAGGGGAGAACACTGAAGCTTTCTTT	CSAGNPAGENTEAFF
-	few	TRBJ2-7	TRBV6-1	TGTGCCAGCAGTGAAGCGGGGTTTTCCTACGAGCAGTACTTC	CASSEAGFSYEQYF
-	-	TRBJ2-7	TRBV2	TGTGCCAGCAGCGAACCGGATATTGGGAGCCCCCTTAGATACGAGCAGTACTTC	CASSEPDIGSPLRYEQYF
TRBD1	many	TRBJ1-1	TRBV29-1	TGCAGCTCCTCCGGGACAGGGGCTTTCTTT	CSSSGTGAFF
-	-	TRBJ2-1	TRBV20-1	TGCAGTGCTAGTTCCCTAGCCGATGAGCAGTTCTTC	CSASSLADEQFF
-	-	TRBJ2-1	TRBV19	TGTGCCAGTAGTATAGATTTGGGGGTATACAATGAGCAGTTCTTC	CASSIDLGVYNEQFF
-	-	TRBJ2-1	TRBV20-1	TGCAGTGCTAGATTCATAGCAGGCGATGAGCAGTTCTTC	CSARFIAGDEQFF
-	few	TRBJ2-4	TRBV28	TGTGCCAGCAGTTCGCCGACAAGAATGTACTTC	CASSSPTRMYF
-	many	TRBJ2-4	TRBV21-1	TGTGCCCCCAGAGGACTCGCCATTCAGTACTTC	CAPRGLAIQYF
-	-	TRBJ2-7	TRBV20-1	TGCAGTGCTAGTTCCGCCGCTAGCTCTCCCCACGAGCAGTACTTC	CSASSAASSPHEQYF
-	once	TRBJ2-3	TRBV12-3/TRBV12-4	TGTGCCAGCAGTTTAGACGCTAGGGGGGTATATACGCAGTATTTT	CASSLDARGVYTQYF
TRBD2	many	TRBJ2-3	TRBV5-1	TGTGCCAGCTCACCACTAGCGGGCACAGATACGCAGTATTTT	CASSPLAGTDTQYF
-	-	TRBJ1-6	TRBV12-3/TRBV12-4	TGTGCCAGCAGTCTTAGTTGGGACAAAGGGAGGTCACCCCTCCACTTT	CASSLSWDKGRSPLHF
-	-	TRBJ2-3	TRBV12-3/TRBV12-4	TGTGCCAGCAGGAGGGGCGCTAGCGCAGATACGCAGTATTTT	CASRRGASADTQYF
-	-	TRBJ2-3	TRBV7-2	TGTGCCAGCAGCTCGCGCCTGGGAGATACGCAGTATTTT	CASSSRLGDTQYF
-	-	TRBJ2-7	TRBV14	TGTGCCAGCAGCCGACCTCACGGGGGACCCTACAATGAGCAGTACTTC	CASSRPHGGPYNEQYF
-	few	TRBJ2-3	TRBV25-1	TGTGCCAGCAGAATAGCGTCCACAGATACGCAGTATTTT	CASRIASTDTQYF
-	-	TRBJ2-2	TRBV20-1	TGCAGTGCTAGTTTTCCGGTTTGGGGATCCACCGGGGAGCTGTTTTTT	CSASFPVWGSTGELFF
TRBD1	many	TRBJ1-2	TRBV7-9	TGTGCCAGCAGCTTAACGGCAGGGGGCTATGGCTACACCTTC	CASSLTAGGYGYTF
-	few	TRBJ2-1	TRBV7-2	TGTGCCAGCAGCCCAATAATAGTATACCCTTACAATGAGCAGTTCTTC	CASSPIIVYPYNEQFF